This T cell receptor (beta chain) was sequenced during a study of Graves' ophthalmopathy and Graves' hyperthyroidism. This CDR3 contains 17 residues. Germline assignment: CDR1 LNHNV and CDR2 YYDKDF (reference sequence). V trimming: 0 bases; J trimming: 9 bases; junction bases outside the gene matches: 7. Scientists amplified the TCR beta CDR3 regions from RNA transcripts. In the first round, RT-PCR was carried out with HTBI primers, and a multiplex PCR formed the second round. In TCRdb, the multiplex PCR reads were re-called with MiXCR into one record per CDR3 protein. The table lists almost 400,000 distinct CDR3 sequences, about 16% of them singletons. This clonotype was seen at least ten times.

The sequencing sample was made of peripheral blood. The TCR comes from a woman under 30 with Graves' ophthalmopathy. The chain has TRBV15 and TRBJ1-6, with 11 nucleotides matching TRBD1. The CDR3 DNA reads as TGTGCCACCAGCAGAGATATGAGGACAGGGGGCATTTCACCCCTCCACTTT. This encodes CATSRDMRTGGISPLHF.